The entry below describes one TCR beta chain. Antigen unknown. The sample comes from a study of molecular identifiers for immune sequencing clone quantification. Per germline, CDR1 LGHNA and CDR2 YSLEER. This CDR3 is built from 15 residues. Trimming took off 0 bases at V and 4 bases at J, with 10 bases between the two ends. Each CDR3 protein is one row after TCRdb ran MiXCR on the PCR reads. The sample has approximately 550,000 distinct CDR3 sequences, over 20% seen once. General study findings and limits: Detecting spiked Jurkat TCR RNA from one cell among about a million naive cells was reportedly possible.

The sequenced material came from naive CD8+ T cells from blood, with Jurkat cell RNA spiked in. Subset noted: FACS-sorted CD8+CD4-CCR7+CD45RA+ naive T cells. The TCR sequence derives from a human donor in good health. Some libraries in this study had Jurkat cell RNA spiked in. This rearrangement joins TRBV4-3 to TRBJ1-5; TRBD1 might be the D (6 bases). DNA for the CDR3: TGCGCCAGCAGCCAAGATTTAGGGGGAAATCAGCCCCAGCATTTT. It specifies CASSQDLGGNQPQHF.